This TCR beta chain was recorded in a study of blood T cell repertoires in COVID-19. Across the study: COVID-19 samples from acute and convalescent phases originated in the United States, Italy and Spain.

TCRdb keeps only in-frame clones here, not all; method: immunoSEQ multiplex PCR. The repertoire has 130,000 to 150,000 clones, approximately 90% of them found once; the top ten carry about 4.1%. The receptor was derived from a woman in her thirties or forties who had been exposed to COVID-19. The sample comprised PBMCs or T cells enriched from blood (not recorded which).

CDR3 residues: CASSGGESHQPQHF. For the CDR3, the DNA is TGTGCCAGCAGCGGGGGGGAGTCCCATCAGCCCCAGCATTTT. This sequence joins TRBV27 and TRBJ1-5; D perhaps matches TRBD1 (5 bases). CDR3 length: 14 amino acids. V shed 6 bases and J shed 5 bases, with 14 bases lying between them. Germline V CDR1 and CDR2: MNHEY, SMNVEV (reference sequence).